This T cell receptor (beta chain) was profiled in a study of T cell responses to AZD1222 COVID-19 vaccine. V was pared by 0 bases and J by 5 bases, with 2 bases of the junction left unmatched. The CDR3 is 14 amino acids. CDR1 and CDR2 from the germline V gene are SGDLS and YYNGEE. Clones were sequenced by immunoSEQ multiplex PCR, and TCRdb holds only the in-frame ones, with some missing. The data contain 140,000 to 150,000 clones, about 88% of them seen just once; the ten biggest clones take up approximately 5.1%. The sequence was collected from an adult in good health. The chain is built from TRBV9 and TRBJ1-5; 7 bases agree with TRBD1. The sequencing used peripheral blood, collected on day 0 of AZD1222 vaccination. DNA for the CDR3: TGTGCCAGCAGCGTAGGAGGGGGCGATCAGCCCCAGCATTTT. Encoded protein: CASSVGGGDQPQHF.